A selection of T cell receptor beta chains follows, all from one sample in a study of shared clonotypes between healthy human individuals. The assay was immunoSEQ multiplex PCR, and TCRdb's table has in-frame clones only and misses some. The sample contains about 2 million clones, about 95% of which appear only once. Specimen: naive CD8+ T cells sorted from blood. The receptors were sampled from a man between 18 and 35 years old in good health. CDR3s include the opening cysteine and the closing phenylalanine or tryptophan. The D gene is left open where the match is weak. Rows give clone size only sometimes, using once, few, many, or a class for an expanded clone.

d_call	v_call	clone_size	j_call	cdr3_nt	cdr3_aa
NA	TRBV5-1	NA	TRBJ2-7	TGCGCCAGCAGCTTGGTTGTTTCCTACGAGCAGTACTTC	CASSLVVSYEQYF
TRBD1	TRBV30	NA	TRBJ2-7	TGTGCCTGGACCGCAAAGGGACAGGGGCCCCTCTACGAGCAGTACTTC	CAWTAKGQGPLYEQYF
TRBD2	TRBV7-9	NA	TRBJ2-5	TGTGCCAGCAGCTCCCCAAGGGCGGGGGGACCCCAAGAGACCCAGTACTTC	CASSSPRAGGPQETQYF
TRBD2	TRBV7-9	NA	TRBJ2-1	TGTGCCAGCAGCTTCGATAGCGGGGAGTACAATGAGCAGTTCTTC	CASSFDSGEYNEQFF
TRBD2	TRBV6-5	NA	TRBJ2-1	TGTGCCAGCAGTTACGAAAGCGGGAGGGCAATGGTCGAGCAGTTCTTC	CASSYESGRAMVEQFF
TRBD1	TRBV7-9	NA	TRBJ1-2	TGTGCCAGCAGCTCACAGGGGGATTGGGGCTACACCTTC	CASSSQGDWGYTF
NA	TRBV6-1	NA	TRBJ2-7	TGTGCCAGCTCGAGGGCTTGGGACATCACGTACGAGCAGTACTTC	CASSRAWDITYEQYF
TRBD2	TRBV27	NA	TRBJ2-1	TGTGCCAGCAGTTTAGAGGGACTAGCGTACAATGAGCAGTTCTTC	CASSLEGLAYNEQFF
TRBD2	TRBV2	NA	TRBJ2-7	TGTGCCAGCATAGGGACTAGCGGGTCCTACGAGCAGTACTTC	CASIGTSGSYEQYF
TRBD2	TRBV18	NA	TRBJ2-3	TGTGCCAGCTCACCACCGGGGGGGAGCACAGATACGCAGTATTTT	CASSPPGGSTDTQYF
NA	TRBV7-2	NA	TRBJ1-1	TGTGCCAGCAGCCCGGGGAGGGGGACTGAAGCTTTCTTT	CASSPGRGTEAFF
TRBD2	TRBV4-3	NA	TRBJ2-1	TGCGCCAGCAGCCAAGATAGGTATGGGGCTAGCGGGATCTATGAGCAGTTCTTC	CASSQDRYGASGIYEQFF
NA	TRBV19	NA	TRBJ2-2	TGTGCCAGCCAAGCAGGGTGGGACGGGGAGCTGTTTTTT	CASQAGWDGELFF
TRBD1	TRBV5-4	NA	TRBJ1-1	TGTGCCAGCAGCCCTGGACAGGGGGCTGAAGCTTTCTTT	CASSPGQGAEAFF
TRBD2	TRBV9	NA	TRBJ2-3	TGTGCCAGCAGCGTGTCTCTAGCGGGAAGAACAGATACGCAGTATTTT	CASSVSLAGRTDTQYF
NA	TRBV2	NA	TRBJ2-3	TGTGCCAGCCGGGAAGAGCCTTCGCACACAGATACGCAGTATTTT	CASREEPSHTDTQYF
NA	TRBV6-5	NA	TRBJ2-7	TGTGCCAGCATGCCTCGAGGATTTAACGAGCAGTACTTC	CASMPRGFNEQYF
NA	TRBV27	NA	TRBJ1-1	TGTGCCAGCAGTCCGGGACTCTACACTGAAGCTTTCTTT	CASSPGLYTEAFF
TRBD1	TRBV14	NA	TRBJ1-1	TGTGCCAGCAGCCAAGTTGGACAGGCCGAAGCTTTCTTT	CASSQVGQAEAFF
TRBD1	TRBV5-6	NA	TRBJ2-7	TGTGCCAGCAGCTGGGGGACAGGCCGATACGAGCAGTACTTC	CASSWGTGRYEQYF
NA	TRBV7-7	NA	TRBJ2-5	TGTGCTAGCAGCTCCCCCGGGGAGACCCAGTACTTC	CASSSPGETQYF
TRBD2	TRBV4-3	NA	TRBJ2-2	TGCGCCAGCAGCAATTGGATGCCCAGCGGGAGTTTCATCGGGGAGCTGTTTTTT	CASSNWMPSGSFIGELFF
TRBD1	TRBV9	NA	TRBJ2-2	TGTGCCAGCAGCGTAGGGACAGGGGTGCGCGCCACCGGGGAGCTGTTTTTT	CASSVGTGVRATGELFF
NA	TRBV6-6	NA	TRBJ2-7	TGTGCCAGCAGTTACTCGCCTTCTTACGAGCAGTACTTC	CASSYSPSYEQYF
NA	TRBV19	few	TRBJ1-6	TGTGCCAGTAGTTGGGGGGCGCTGGATAATTCACCCCTCCACTTT	CASSWGALDNSPLHF
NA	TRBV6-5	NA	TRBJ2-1	TGTGCCAGCAGTTACCGTCAGGTATACAATGAGCAGTTCTTC	CASSYRQVYNEQFF
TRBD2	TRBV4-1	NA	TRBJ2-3	TGCGCCAGCAGCCAAATAGCGGGAGTGAAGGAAGATACGCAGTATTTT	CASSQIAGVKEDTQYF